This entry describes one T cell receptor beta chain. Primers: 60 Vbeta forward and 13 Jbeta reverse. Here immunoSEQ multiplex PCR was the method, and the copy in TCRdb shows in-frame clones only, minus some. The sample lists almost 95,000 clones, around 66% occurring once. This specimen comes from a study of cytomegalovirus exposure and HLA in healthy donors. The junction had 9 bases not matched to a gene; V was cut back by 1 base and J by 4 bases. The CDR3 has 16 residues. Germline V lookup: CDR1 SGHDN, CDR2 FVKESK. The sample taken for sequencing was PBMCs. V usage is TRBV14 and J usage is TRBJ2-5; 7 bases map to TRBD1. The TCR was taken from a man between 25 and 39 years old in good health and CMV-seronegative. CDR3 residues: CASSQGDSVKGETQYF. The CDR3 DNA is TGTGCCAGCAGCCAAGGGGACAGCGTAAAGGGAGAGACCCAGTACTTC. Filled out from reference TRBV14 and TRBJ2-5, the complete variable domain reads EAGVTQFPSHSVIEKGQTVTLRCDPISGHDNLYWYRRVMGKEIKFLLHFVKESKQDESGMPNNRFLAERTGGTYSTLKVQPAELEDSGVYFCASSQGDSVKGETQYFGPGTRLLVL.